Given below is one T cell receptor beta chain in context. This sample is part of a study of identical twins. TCRdb passed the 5' RACE reads through MiXCR, listing each CDR3 protein once. The sample includes approximately 240,000 distinct CDR3 sequences, over 12% of them seen just once. The receptor comes from a woman between 18 and 30 years old in good health. The source material was memory (CD45RO+) T cells sorted from blood.

The CDR3 sequence: CASGGGSYTF. DNA of the CDR3: TGTGCCAGCGGCGGGGGAAGCTACACCTTC. The rearrangement joins TRBV2 to TRBJ1-2; TRBD1 is a possible D gene (5 bases). The CDR3 loop spans 10 amino acids. Germline V CDR1 and CDR2: SNHLY, FYNNEI. V dropped 8 bases and J dropped 9 bases, with 10 bases sitting between them. The full variable domain, in which reference TRBV2 and TRBJ1-2 provide the parts outside the CDR3, is EPEVTQTPSHQVTQMGQEVILRCVPISNHLYFYWYRQILGQKVEFLVSFYNNEISEKSEIFDDQFSVERPDGSNFTLKIRSTKLEDSAMYFCASGGGSYTFGSGTRLTVV.